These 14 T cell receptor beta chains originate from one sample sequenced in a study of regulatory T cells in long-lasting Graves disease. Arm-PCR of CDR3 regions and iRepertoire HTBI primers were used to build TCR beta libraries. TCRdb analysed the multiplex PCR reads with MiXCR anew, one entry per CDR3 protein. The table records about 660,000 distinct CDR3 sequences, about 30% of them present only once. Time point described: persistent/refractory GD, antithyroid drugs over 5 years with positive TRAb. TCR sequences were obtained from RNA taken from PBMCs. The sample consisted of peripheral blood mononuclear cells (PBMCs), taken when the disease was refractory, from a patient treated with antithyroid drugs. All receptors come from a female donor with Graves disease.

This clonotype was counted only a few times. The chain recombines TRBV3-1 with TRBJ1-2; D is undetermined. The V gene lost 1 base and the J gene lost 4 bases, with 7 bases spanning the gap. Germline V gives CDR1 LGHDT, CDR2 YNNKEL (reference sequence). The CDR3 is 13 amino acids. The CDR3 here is CASSQVNLYGYTF. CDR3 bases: TGTGCCAGCAGCCAAGTGAATCTCTATGGCTACACCTTC.

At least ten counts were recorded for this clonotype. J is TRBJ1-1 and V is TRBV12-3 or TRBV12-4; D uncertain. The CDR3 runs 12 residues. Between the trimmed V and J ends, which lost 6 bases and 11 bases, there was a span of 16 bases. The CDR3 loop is CASSTEPGGAFF. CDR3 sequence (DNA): TGTGCCAGCAGCACGGAGCCTGGTGGCGCTTTCTTT.

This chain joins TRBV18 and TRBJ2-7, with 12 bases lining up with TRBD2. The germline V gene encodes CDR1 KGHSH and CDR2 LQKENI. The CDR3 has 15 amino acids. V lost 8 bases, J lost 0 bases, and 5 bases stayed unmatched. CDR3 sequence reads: CASQLAGGPSYEQYF. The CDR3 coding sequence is TGTGCCAGCCAACTAGCGGGAGGTCCCTCCTACGAGCAGTACTTC.

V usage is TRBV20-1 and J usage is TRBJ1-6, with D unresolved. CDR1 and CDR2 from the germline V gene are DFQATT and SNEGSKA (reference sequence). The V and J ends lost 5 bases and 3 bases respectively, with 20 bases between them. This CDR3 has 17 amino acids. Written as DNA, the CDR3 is TGCAGTGCTCCGGGCCTGGTCTGGGTGGGCTATAATTCACCCCTCCACTTT. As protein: CSAPGLVWVGYNSPLHF.

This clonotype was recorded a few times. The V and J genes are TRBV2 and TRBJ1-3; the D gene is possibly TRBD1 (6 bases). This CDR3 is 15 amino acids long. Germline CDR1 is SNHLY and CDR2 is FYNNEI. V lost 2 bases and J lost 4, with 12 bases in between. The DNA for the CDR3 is TGTGCCAGCAGTGAATATACAGGGTTCGGAAACACCATATATTTT. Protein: CASSEYTGFGNTIYF.

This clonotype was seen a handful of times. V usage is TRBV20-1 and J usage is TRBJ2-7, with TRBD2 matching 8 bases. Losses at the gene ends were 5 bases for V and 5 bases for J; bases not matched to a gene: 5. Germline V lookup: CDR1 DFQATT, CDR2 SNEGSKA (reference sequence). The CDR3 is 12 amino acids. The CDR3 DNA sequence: TGCAGTGCTCTAAACGGGGGGGACGAGCAGTACTTC. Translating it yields CSALNGGDEQYF.

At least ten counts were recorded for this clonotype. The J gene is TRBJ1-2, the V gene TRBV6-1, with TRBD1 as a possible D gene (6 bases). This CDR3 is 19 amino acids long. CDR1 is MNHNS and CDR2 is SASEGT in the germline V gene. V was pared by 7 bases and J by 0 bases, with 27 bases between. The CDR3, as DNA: TGTGCCAGCAATAGTCCCGTGGCCAAAACAGGGCTAGCTAACTATGGCTACACCTTC. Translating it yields CASNSPVAKTGLANYGYTF.

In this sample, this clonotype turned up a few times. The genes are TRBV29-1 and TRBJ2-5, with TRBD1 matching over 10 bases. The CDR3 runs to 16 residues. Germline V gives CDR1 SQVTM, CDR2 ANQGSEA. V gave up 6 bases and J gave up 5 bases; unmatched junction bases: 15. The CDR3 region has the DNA TGCAGCGTCGACACTATTCCGGGACAGGGGACGGAGACCCAGTACTTC. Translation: CSVDTIPGQGTETQYF.

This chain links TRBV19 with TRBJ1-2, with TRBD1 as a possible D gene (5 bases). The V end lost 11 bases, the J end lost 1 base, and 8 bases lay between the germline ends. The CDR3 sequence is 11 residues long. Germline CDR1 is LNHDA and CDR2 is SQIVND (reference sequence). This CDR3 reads CAGGDNYGYTF. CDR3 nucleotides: TGTGCCGGAGGGGATAACTATGGCTACACCTTC.

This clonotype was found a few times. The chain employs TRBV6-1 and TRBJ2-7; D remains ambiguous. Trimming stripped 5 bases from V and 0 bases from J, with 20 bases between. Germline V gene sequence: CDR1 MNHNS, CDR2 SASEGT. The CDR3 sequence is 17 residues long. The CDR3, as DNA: TGTGCCAGCAGTCCGAAGGGCGTGTTCCTTAGCTCCTACGAGCAGTACTTC. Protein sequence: CASSPKGVFLSSYEQYF.

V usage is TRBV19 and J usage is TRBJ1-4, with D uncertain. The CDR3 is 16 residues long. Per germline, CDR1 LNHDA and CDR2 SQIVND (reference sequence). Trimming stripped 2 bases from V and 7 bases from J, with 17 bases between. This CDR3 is CASSIKGIQLGEKLFF. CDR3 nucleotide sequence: TGTGCCAGTAGTATAAAAGGCATTCAACTCGGTGAAAAACTGTTTTTT. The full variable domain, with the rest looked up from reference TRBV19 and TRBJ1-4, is DGGITQSPKYLFRKEGQNVTLSCEQNLNHDAMYWYRQDPGQGLRLIYYSQIVNDFQKGDIAEGYSVSREKKESFPLTVTSAQKNPTAFYLCASSIKGIQLGEKLFFGSGTQLSVL.

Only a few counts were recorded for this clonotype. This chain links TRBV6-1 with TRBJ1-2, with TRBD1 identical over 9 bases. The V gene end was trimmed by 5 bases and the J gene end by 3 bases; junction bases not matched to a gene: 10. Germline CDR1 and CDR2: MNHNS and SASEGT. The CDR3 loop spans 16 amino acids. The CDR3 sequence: CASSRSGQGLYYGYTF. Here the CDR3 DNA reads TGTGCCAGCAGTAGATCCGGACAGGGGTTGTACTATGGCTACACCTTC.

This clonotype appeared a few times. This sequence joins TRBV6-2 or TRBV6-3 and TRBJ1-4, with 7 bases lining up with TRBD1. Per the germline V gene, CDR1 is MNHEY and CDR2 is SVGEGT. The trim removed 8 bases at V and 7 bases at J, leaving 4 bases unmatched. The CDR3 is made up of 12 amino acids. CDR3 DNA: TGTGCCAGCGGGCCAGGGGGTGAAAAACTGTTTTTT. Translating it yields CASGPGGEKLFF.

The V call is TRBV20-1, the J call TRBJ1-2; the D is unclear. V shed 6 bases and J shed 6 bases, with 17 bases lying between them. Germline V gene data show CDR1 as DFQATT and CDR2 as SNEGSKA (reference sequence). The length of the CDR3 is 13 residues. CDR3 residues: CSAGRTPRDGYTF. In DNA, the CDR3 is TGCAGTGCCGGACGGACGCCGAGGGATGGCTACACCTTC.